These 17 T cell receptor beta chains share one sample of origin, sequenced in a study of cytomegalovirus exposure and HLA in healthy donors. PCR primers comprised 60 Vbeta and 13 Jbeta primers. Generated by immunoSEQ multiplex PCR, the TCRdb table keeps only in-frame clones and is missing some. Its table records roughly 36,000 clones. The specimen sequenced was PBMCs. The receptor set was obtained from a woman in her thirties in good health and CMV-seropositive.

As regards this clone: The conserved final phenylalanine or tryptophan is absent from the CDR3, which likely points to a read error. The chain has TRBV5-1 and TRBJ1-5; the match to TRBD1 covers 7 bases. The CDR3 covers 17 residues. CDR1 is SGHRS, CDR2 YFSETQ, per germline. J was trimmed by 0 bases and V by 4 bases; bases with no gene match: 10. The CDR3 region has the DNA TGCGCCAGCAGCGTTATAACCGGGACAGATAGCAATCAGCCCCAGCATCTT. Amino acid sequence: CASSVITGTDSNQPQHL.

This chain uses TRBV5-1 with TRBJ2-5, with 10 bases that match TRBD1. Looked up from germline, CDR1 is SGHRS and CDR2 is YFSETQ. CDR3 size: 16 residues. V gave up 3 bases and J gave up 5 bases; unmatched junction bases: 10. The CDR3 loop reads CASSSAGTGALETQYF. The CDR3 DNA reads TGCGCCAGCAGCTCGGCCGGGACAGGGGCCCTTGAGACCCAGTACTTC.

The chain combines TRBV13 with TRBJ1-2, with a weak D call TRBD1 (5 bases). There are 15 residues in the CDR3. Trimming left V 2 bases short and J 0 bases short, with 10 bases between. From germline, CDR1 is PRHDT and CDR2 FYEKMQ (reference sequence). CDR3 sequence (DNA): TGTGCCAGCAGCTTATCAGGGCGATCTAACTATGGCTACACCTTC. Translated, it gives CASSLSGRSNYGYTF.

The chain has TRBV19 and TRBJ1-3, with 7 nucleotides matching TRBD1. Germline CDR1 is LNHDA and CDR2 is SQIVND (reference sequence). V lost 7 bases to trimming and J lost 4 bases; unmatched junction nucleotides: 19. This CDR3 spans 18 amino acids. The CDR3 coding sequence is TGTGCCAGTACCACTAACCACCGACAGGGTTTGTACGGAAACACCATATATTTT. It yields the protein CASTTNHRQGLYGNTIYF.

This chain connects TRBV29-1 to TRBJ1-1; 10 bases line up with TRBD1. CDR3 size: 16 residues. CDR1 and CDR2 (germline): SQVTM, ANQGSEA. The J segment lost 1 base and the V segment lost 4 bases, leaving 9 bases of the junction unmatched. As DNA, the CDR3 is TGCAGCGTTGTTCCGACAGGGGGCTTGAGGAACACTGAAGCTTTCTTT. It codes for CSVVPTGGLRNTEAFF.

The chain combines TRBV5-1 with TRBJ2-5; possibly TRBD1 for D (6 bases). The CDR3 runs to 13 residues. With 8 bases removed from V and 4 bases from J, the gap between germline ends came to 15 bases. The germline V gene encodes CDR1 SGHRS and CDR2 YFSETQ. CDR3 amino acids: CASLPGQGETQYF. The CDR3 DNA reads TGCGCCAGTTTACCGGGACAAGGAGAGACCCAGTACTTC.

This chain joins TRBV11-2 and TRBJ2-3, with 9 bases matching TRBD2. With V trimmed by 3 bases and J by 2 bases, 3 bases remained unmatched. The CDR3 has 15 amino acids. The germline V gene has CDR1 SGHAT and CDR2 FQNNGV. The CDR3 spells CASSFLAGTTDTQYF. As DNA, the CDR3 is TGTGCCAGCAGCTTTCTAGCGGGGACCACAGATACGCAGTATTTT.

This chain joins TRBV18 and TRBJ2-1; TRBD1 aligns across 11 bases. V lost 3 bases, J lost 3 bases, and 4 bases stayed unmatched. The CDR3 is 16 residues long. Germline V gene lookup returns CDR1 KGHSH and CDR2 LQKENI. The CDR3 DNA is TGTGCCAGCTCACCGTACGGGACAGGGGGCTACAATGAGCAGTTCTTC. Residues: CASSPYGTGGYNEQFF.

This chain links TRBV5-1 with TRBJ1-1; 9 bases match TRBD1. From germline, CDR1 is SGHRS and CDR2 YFSETQ. The CDR3 extends over 17 amino acids. The V gene end was trimmed by 0 bases and the J gene end by 5 bases; junction bases not matched to a gene: 11. The CDR3 here is CASSLVGTGRGGTEAFF. CDR3 nucleotide sequence: TGCGCCAGCAGCTTGGTGGGGACAGGGAGGGGAGGGACTGAAGCTTTCTTT.

Considering frequency, this clone is medium-sized. The CDR3 loop reads CASSASGGTDTQYF. The CDR3 region has the DNA TGTGCCAGCAGTGCTAGCGGGGGCACAGATACGCAGTATTTT. The chain is built from TRBV6-4 and TRBJ2-3; 9 bases match TRBD2. The CDR3 has 14 residues. Germline V gives CDR1 MRHNA, CDR2 SNTAGT. The V segment lost 4 bases and the J segment 1 base; nucleotides outside the gene matches: 0.

The DNA for the CDR3 is TGTGCCAGCAGCGATCAACAGGGTGATGGCTACACCTTC. This gives the protein CASSDQQGDGYTF. V and J are TRBV7-9 and TRBJ1-2, with a possible D match to TRBD1 (6 bases). CDR3 length: 13 residues. Germline V CDR1 and CDR2: SEHNR, FQNEAQ (reference sequence). Trimming left V 5 bases short and J 6 bases short, with 13 bases between.

The rearrangement uses TRBV4-2 and TRBJ2-7; TRBD2 aligns across 10 bases. CDR3 length: 17 amino acids. V lost 0 bases and J lost 4; bases outside the gene matches: 9. Looked up from germline, CDR1 is LGHNA and CDR2 is YNFKEQ. The CDR3 DNA is TGTGCCAGCAGCCAAGAACCCCTGGTAGCGGGAGGATACGAGCAGTACTTC. Translating gives CASSQEPLVAGGYEQYF.

This sequence joins TRBV6-6 and TRBJ1-6, with D perhaps matching TRBD1 (6 bases). V was cut by 5 bases and J by 9 bases, with 14 bases left in between. Germline-derived CDR1 and CDR2 are MNHNY and SVGAGI (reference sequence). The CDR3 has 14 amino acids. CDR3 amino acids: CASSLGRGGSPLHF. The DNA of the CDR3 is TGTGCCAGCAGTCTCGGTCGAGGGGGTTCACCCCTCCACTTT.

The chain is built from TRBV30 and TRBJ1-2, with TRBD1 identical over 8 bases. This CDR3 has 13 amino acids. V lost 1 base, J lost 4 bases, and 2 bases stayed unmatched. CDR1 GTSNPN and CDR2 SVGIG come from the germline V gene (reference sequence). CDR3 sequence reads: CAWSGGQVYGYTF. DNA of the CDR3: TGTGCCTGGAGTGGGGGACAGGTCTATGGCTACACCTTC.

This chain links TRBV4-1 with TRBJ1-6; TRBD1 might be the D (5 bases). The V gene lost 2 bases and the J gene lost 11 bases, with 19 bases spanning the gap. Germline V gives CDR1 MGHRA, CDR2 YSYEKL. The CDR3 spans 16 residues. CDR3 DNA sequence: TGCGCCAGCAGCCAACCTCCGGGCTCAGCGGGACCACCCCTCCACTTT. It encodes CASSQPPGSAGPPLHF.

The V gene is TRBV5-1, the J gene TRBJ1-1; TRBD1 agrees at 9 bases. Per the germline V gene, CDR1 is SGHRS and CDR2 is YFSETQ. The CDR3 runs to 14 residues. The junction had 2 bases not matched to a gene; V was cut back by 0 bases and J by 5 bases. The CDR3 reads CASSLDGQGTEAFF. In nucleotides, the CDR3 is TGCGCCAGCAGCTTGGACGGACAGGGGACTGAAGCTTTCTTT.

This chain joins TRBV7-2 and TRBJ1-6, with 8 bases that match TRBD1. Germline CDR1 and CDR2: SGHTA and FQGNSA. The CDR3 spans 15 residues. The ends lost 0 bases at V and 8 bases at J; junction bases unmatched: 3. As DNA, the CDR3 is TGTGCCAGCAGCTTAGCACCAGGGGGCTATTCACCCCTCCACTTT. This sequence encodes CASSLAPGGYSPLHF.